This TCR beta chain comes out of a study of blood T cells in healthy people across ages. Study-wide results and caveats: Among long-lived donors, naive CD4+ cells were more numerous and diversity higher than in aged donors. Without sorted subsets, naive and antigen-experienced compartments could not be conclusively compared.

Per sample, a minimum of 6 million PBMCs were isolated. Trimming pared 8 bases from V and 1 base from J, leaving 9 bases between. CDR3 size: 13 residues. Alongside a J-beta primer mix, a sample-barcoded 5' primer served in a second PCR lasting roughly 7 to 11 cycles. Tags on each cDNA molecule came from a template-switch adaptor with 12 random nucleotides. TCRdb re-called the 5' RACE reads with MiXCR, one entry per CDR3 protein. The data show approximately 600,000 distinct CDR3 sequences, under 70% seen once. A note on this clonotype: What it binds is unknown.

Sequenced material: blood. The origin of this receptor is a man aged 55 to 70 in good health. The V call is TRBV12-3 or TRBV12-4, the J call TRBJ2-4; unclear D gene. The CDR3: CASCADAKNIQYF. Written as DNA, the CDR3 is TGTGCCAGCTGTGCGGACGCCAAAAACATTCAGTACTTC.